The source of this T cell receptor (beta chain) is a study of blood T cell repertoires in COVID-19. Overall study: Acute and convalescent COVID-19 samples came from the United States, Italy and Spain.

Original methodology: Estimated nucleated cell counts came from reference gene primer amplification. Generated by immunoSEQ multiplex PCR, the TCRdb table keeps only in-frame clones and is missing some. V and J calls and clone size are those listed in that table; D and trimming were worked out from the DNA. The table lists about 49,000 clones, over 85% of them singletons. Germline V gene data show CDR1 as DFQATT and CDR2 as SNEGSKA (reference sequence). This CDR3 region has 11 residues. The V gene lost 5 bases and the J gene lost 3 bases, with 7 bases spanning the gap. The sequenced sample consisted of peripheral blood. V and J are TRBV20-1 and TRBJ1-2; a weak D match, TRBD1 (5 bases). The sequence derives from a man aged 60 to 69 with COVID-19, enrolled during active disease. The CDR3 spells CSAPGYYGYTF. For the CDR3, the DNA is TGCAGTGCTCCAGGGTACTATGGCTACACCTTC.